The 19 T cell receptor beta chains listed next were all sequenced from one sample in a study of T cell responses to AZD1222 COVID-19 vaccine. The data were produced by immunoSEQ multiplex PCR, yet TCRdb's version contains in-frame clones alone and is incomplete. In the table there are some 130,000 clones, approximately 91% of which are singletons. Here the sequenced sample was peripheral blood, taken 28 days after the second AZD1222 dose. The receptors were gathered from an adult who received the AZD1222 COVID-19 vaccine.

The chain joins TRBV18 to TRBJ1-6; tentatively, D is TRBD1 (6 bases). Germline CDR1 reads KGHSH; CDR2 reads LQKENI. The CDR3 is 15 amino acids. V lost 1 base, J lost 7 bases, and 11 bases lay in between. CDR3 DNA: TGTGCCAGCTCACCACAGGCAGGGGAGAATTCACCCCTCCACTTT. Protein: CASSPQAGENSPLHF.

V is TRBV15 and J is TRBJ2-6; TRBD1 agrees at 7 bases. Unmatched junction bases numbered 7, after V lost 6 bases and J lost 2 bases. CDR1 is LNHNV and CDR2 is YYDKDF in the germline V gene (reference sequence). The CDR3 totals 16 residues. CDR3 nucleotide sequence: TGTGCCACCAGACTACAACAGGGGACTGGGGCCAACGTCCTGACTTTC. Translated: CATRLQQGTGANVLTF.

Only one count was recorded for this clone. The chain uses TRBV5-1 and TRBJ1-2; 7 bases match TRBD1. The J segment lost 0 bases and the V segment lost 4 bases, leaving 3 bases of the junction unmatched. Germline CDR1 SGHRS, CDR2 YFSETQ. The CDR3 has 14 residues. Here the CDR3 reads CASSPGTANYGYTF. The CDR3 bases are TGCGCCAGCAGCCCCGGGACAGCTAACTATGGCTACACCTTC.

V is TRBV28 and J is TRBJ2-1, with D possibly matching TRBD2 (6 bases). Germline V gene sequence: CDR1 MDHEN, CDR2 SYDVKM. V lost 10 bases and J lost 8, with 24 bases in between. The CDR3 is made up of 15 amino acids. DNA of the CDR3: TGTGCCATCCGGGACTTCGGTAGGGTTCATTATGAGCAGTTCTTC. Protein: CAIRDFGRVHYEQFF.

DNA for the CDR3: TGTGCCAGCAGTGATGAGGGACAGAGCTATCAGCCCCAGCATTTT. It specifies CASSDEGQSYQPQHF. This chain uses TRBV2 with TRBJ1-5, with TRBD1 matching over 7 bases. Unmatched junction bases numbered 7, after V lost 3 bases and J lost 5 bases. CDR3 length equals 15 residues. Germline-derived CDR1 and CDR2 are SNHLY and FYNNEI.

V gene TRBV15 combines with J gene TRBJ1-5, with 7 bases fitting TRBD1. V shed 0 bases, J shed 3 bases, and the junction held 5 bases outside the gene matches. Germline V lookup: CDR1 LNHNV, CDR2 YYDKDF (reference sequence). This CDR3 comprises 16 residues. This CDR3 is CATSRERDRDNQPQHF. CDR3 in DNA: TGTGCCACCAGCAGAGAAAGGGACAGAGACAATCAGCCCCAGCATTTT.

V is TRBV6-2 or TRBV6-3 and J is TRBJ1-2, with D possibly TRBD1 on 6 matching bases. The CDR3 is made up of 17 amino acids. Deletions cut 5 bases from V and 4 bases from J, with 23 bases between. Per the germline V gene, CDR1 is MNHEY and CDR2 is SVGEGT. In DNA form, the CDR3 reads TGTGCCAGCAGTCCCCGCCACCTTGGACAGCAGATCTATGGCTACACCTTC. Translating it yields CASSPRHLGQQIYGYTF.

The V and J genes are TRBV18 and TRBJ2-7; 7 nucleotides agree with TRBD2. This CDR3 comprises 15 residues. V lost 2 bases and J lost 3; bases outside the gene matches: 7. Germline CDR1 is KGHSH and CDR2 is LQKENI. The CDR3 nucleotides are TGTGCCAGCTCACCAAGCCGGGAGGCCGTCTACGAGCAGTACTTC. It is translated as CASSPSREAVYEQYF.

This chain uses TRBV19 with TRBJ2-1; D is ambiguous. CDR3 size: 14 residues. V shed 5 bases and J shed 1 base, with 9 bases lying between them. Looked up from germline, CDR1 is LNHDA and CDR2 is SQIVND (reference sequence). The CDR3 spells CASSVDPSYNEQFF. The CDR3 DNA reads as TGTGCCAGTAGTGTGGATCCTTCCTACAATGAGCAGTTCTTC.

The chain employs TRBV5-1 and TRBJ1-1; 10 bases agree with TRBD1. Germline trimming cut 5 bases from V and 0 bases from J; bases unmatched to any gene: 7. CDR3 length: 16 residues. CDR1 and CDR2 (germline): SGHRS, YFSETQ. The CDR3 loop reads CASRTGTGAMNTEAFF. The CDR3 DNA is TGCGCCAGCAGGACCGGGACAGGGGCCATGAACACTGAAGCTTTCTTT.

This rearrangement joins TRBV7-8 to TRBJ1-1; D gene ambiguous. V shed 5 bases and J shed 1 base, with 17 bases lying between them. The germline V gene has CDR1 SGHVS and CDR2 FQNEAQ. This CDR3 has 16 amino acids. This CDR3 reads CASSPLRGRSNTEAFF. Here the CDR3 DNA reads TGTGCCAGCAGCCCCTTACGCGGACGCTCGAACACTGAAGCTTTCTTT.

The chain recombines TRBV19 with TRBJ1-2, with D unresolved. CDR1 LNHDA and CDR2 SQIVND come from the germline V gene (reference sequence). The CDR3 is 13 residues long. Trimming pared 6 bases from V and 8 bases from J, leaving 16 bases between. The CDR3 coding sequence is TGTGCCAGTAGCCACCCGTATCTAGGGGGCTACACCTTC. Amino acids: CASSHPYLGGYTF. The full variable domain, in which reference TRBV19 and TRBJ1-2 provide the parts outside the CDR3, is DGGITQSPKYLFRKEGQNVTLSCEQNLNHDAMYWYRQDPGQGLRLIYYSQIVNDFQKGDIAEGYSVSREKKESFPLTVTSAQKNPTAFYLCASSHPYLGGYTFGSGTRLTVV.

The chain is built from TRBV7-7 and TRBJ2-3; possible D gene TRBD2, 6 bases. V lost 4 bases, J lost 0 bases, and 11 bases lay in between. This CDR3 has 15 residues. The V gene's germline CDR1 is SSHAT and CDR2 FNYEAQ (reference sequence). Here the CDR3 reads CASSSGTVSTDTQYF. The CDR3 nucleotides read TGTGCCAGCAGCTCGGGGACTGTAAGCACAGATACGCAGTATTTT.

The chain couples TRBV19 to TRBJ2-2; perhaps TRBD2 as D (5 bases). This CDR3 contains 14 residues. Germline V gives CDR1 LNHDA, CDR2 SQIVND (reference sequence). The V gene lost 3 bases and the J gene lost 4 bases, with 9 bases spanning the gap. For the CDR3, the DNA is TGTGCCAGTAGTATGGTCAGCGGCACCGGGGAGCTGTTTTTT. This translates into CASSMVSGTGELFF.

V usage is TRBV25-1 and J usage is TRBJ1-6, with D tentatively TRBD1 (5 bases). CDR1 and CDR2 (germline): MGHDK, SYGVNS. Trimming stripped 7 bases from V and 10 bases from J, with 17 bases between. CDR3 length: 14 amino acids. CDR3 sequence: CASKYGTEGSPLHF. As DNA, the CDR3 is TGTGCCAGCAAGTATGGGACGGAAGGATCACCCCTCCACTTT.

The gene calls are TRBV28 and TRBJ2-7, with 10 bases that match TRBD2. The CDR3 spans 16 residues. Germline V gene lookup returns CDR1 MDHEN and CDR2 SYDVKM. V lost 8 bases, J lost 6 bases, and 16 bases stayed unmatched. The CDR3 DNA sequence: TGTGCCAGCGGGGGGGCCGATGGGGCTAGCGGGAGCGAGCAGTACTTC. This encodes CASGGADGASGSEQYF.

V usage is TRBV5-6 and J usage is TRBJ2-7; no definite D call. This CDR3 comprises 13 residues. V lost 2 bases and J 3 bases, leaving 9 bases between the germline ends. The germline V gene has CDR1 SGHDT and CDR2 YYEEEE. The CDR3 nucleotides read TGTGCCAGCAGCTTCGGCACTGGCTACGAGCAGTACTTC. It encodes CASSFGTGYEQYF.

A single count supports this clone. V gene TRBV19 combines with J gene TRBJ1-5; D perhaps matches TRBD1 (5 bases). CDR1 and CDR2 from the germline V gene are LNHDA and SQIVND (reference sequence). The CDR3 covers 14 residues. The V and J ends lost 3 bases and 6 bases respectively, with 12 bases between them. The CDR3: CASSIGLGGQPQHF. The CDR3 DNA reads as TGTGCCAGTAGTATCGGCCTGGGGGGTCAGCCCCAGCATTTT.

The rearrangement joins TRBV2 to TRBJ1-1; D not resolved. The V end was cut by 7 bases, the J end by 3 bases, with 12 bases between. Germline-derived CDR1 and CDR2 are SNHLY and FYNNEI. This CDR3 is 13 amino acids long. In DNA, the CDR3 is TGTGCCAGCATGGAGGAGCAGGACACTGAAGCTTTCTTT. Amino acids: CASMEEQDTEAFF.